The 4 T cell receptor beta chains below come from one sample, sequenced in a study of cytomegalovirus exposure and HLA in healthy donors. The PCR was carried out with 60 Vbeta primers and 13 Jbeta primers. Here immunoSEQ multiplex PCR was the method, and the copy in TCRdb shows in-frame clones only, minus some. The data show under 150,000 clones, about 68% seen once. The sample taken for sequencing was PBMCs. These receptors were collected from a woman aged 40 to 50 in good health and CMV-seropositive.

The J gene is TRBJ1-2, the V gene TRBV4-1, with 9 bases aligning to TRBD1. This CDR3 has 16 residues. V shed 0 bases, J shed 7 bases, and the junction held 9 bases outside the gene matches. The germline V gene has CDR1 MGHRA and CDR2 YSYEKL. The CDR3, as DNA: TGCGCCAGCAGCCAAGATCGGATCGGGACAGGGAGTGGCTACACCTTC. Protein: CASSQDRIGTGSGYTF.

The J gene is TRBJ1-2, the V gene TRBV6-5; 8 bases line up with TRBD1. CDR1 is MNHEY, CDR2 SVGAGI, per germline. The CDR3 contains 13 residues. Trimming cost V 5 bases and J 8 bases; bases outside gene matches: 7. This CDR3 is CASSLTSGGGYTF. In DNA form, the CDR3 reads TGTGCCAGCAGTCTCACATCAGGGGGCGGCTACACCTTC.

CDR3 coding DNA: TGTGCCAGCAGGACCGACAGGGGGTCGAGCACAGATACGCAGTATTTT. Its protein is CASRTDRGSSTDTQYF. The genes are TRBV6-4 and TRBJ2-3; 9 bases are a match to TRBD1. Germline CDR1 and CDR2: MRHNA and SNTAGT. The V gene end was trimmed by 6 bases and the J gene end by 0 bases; junction bases not matched to a gene: 7. The length of the CDR3 is 16 residues.

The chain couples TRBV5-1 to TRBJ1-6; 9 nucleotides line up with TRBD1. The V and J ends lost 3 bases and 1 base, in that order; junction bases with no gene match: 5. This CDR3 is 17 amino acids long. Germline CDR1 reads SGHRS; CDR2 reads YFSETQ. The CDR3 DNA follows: TGCGCCAGCAGCTCAACAGGGGGCGCTTCCTATAATTCACCCCTCCACTTT. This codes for CASSSTGGASYNSPLHF.